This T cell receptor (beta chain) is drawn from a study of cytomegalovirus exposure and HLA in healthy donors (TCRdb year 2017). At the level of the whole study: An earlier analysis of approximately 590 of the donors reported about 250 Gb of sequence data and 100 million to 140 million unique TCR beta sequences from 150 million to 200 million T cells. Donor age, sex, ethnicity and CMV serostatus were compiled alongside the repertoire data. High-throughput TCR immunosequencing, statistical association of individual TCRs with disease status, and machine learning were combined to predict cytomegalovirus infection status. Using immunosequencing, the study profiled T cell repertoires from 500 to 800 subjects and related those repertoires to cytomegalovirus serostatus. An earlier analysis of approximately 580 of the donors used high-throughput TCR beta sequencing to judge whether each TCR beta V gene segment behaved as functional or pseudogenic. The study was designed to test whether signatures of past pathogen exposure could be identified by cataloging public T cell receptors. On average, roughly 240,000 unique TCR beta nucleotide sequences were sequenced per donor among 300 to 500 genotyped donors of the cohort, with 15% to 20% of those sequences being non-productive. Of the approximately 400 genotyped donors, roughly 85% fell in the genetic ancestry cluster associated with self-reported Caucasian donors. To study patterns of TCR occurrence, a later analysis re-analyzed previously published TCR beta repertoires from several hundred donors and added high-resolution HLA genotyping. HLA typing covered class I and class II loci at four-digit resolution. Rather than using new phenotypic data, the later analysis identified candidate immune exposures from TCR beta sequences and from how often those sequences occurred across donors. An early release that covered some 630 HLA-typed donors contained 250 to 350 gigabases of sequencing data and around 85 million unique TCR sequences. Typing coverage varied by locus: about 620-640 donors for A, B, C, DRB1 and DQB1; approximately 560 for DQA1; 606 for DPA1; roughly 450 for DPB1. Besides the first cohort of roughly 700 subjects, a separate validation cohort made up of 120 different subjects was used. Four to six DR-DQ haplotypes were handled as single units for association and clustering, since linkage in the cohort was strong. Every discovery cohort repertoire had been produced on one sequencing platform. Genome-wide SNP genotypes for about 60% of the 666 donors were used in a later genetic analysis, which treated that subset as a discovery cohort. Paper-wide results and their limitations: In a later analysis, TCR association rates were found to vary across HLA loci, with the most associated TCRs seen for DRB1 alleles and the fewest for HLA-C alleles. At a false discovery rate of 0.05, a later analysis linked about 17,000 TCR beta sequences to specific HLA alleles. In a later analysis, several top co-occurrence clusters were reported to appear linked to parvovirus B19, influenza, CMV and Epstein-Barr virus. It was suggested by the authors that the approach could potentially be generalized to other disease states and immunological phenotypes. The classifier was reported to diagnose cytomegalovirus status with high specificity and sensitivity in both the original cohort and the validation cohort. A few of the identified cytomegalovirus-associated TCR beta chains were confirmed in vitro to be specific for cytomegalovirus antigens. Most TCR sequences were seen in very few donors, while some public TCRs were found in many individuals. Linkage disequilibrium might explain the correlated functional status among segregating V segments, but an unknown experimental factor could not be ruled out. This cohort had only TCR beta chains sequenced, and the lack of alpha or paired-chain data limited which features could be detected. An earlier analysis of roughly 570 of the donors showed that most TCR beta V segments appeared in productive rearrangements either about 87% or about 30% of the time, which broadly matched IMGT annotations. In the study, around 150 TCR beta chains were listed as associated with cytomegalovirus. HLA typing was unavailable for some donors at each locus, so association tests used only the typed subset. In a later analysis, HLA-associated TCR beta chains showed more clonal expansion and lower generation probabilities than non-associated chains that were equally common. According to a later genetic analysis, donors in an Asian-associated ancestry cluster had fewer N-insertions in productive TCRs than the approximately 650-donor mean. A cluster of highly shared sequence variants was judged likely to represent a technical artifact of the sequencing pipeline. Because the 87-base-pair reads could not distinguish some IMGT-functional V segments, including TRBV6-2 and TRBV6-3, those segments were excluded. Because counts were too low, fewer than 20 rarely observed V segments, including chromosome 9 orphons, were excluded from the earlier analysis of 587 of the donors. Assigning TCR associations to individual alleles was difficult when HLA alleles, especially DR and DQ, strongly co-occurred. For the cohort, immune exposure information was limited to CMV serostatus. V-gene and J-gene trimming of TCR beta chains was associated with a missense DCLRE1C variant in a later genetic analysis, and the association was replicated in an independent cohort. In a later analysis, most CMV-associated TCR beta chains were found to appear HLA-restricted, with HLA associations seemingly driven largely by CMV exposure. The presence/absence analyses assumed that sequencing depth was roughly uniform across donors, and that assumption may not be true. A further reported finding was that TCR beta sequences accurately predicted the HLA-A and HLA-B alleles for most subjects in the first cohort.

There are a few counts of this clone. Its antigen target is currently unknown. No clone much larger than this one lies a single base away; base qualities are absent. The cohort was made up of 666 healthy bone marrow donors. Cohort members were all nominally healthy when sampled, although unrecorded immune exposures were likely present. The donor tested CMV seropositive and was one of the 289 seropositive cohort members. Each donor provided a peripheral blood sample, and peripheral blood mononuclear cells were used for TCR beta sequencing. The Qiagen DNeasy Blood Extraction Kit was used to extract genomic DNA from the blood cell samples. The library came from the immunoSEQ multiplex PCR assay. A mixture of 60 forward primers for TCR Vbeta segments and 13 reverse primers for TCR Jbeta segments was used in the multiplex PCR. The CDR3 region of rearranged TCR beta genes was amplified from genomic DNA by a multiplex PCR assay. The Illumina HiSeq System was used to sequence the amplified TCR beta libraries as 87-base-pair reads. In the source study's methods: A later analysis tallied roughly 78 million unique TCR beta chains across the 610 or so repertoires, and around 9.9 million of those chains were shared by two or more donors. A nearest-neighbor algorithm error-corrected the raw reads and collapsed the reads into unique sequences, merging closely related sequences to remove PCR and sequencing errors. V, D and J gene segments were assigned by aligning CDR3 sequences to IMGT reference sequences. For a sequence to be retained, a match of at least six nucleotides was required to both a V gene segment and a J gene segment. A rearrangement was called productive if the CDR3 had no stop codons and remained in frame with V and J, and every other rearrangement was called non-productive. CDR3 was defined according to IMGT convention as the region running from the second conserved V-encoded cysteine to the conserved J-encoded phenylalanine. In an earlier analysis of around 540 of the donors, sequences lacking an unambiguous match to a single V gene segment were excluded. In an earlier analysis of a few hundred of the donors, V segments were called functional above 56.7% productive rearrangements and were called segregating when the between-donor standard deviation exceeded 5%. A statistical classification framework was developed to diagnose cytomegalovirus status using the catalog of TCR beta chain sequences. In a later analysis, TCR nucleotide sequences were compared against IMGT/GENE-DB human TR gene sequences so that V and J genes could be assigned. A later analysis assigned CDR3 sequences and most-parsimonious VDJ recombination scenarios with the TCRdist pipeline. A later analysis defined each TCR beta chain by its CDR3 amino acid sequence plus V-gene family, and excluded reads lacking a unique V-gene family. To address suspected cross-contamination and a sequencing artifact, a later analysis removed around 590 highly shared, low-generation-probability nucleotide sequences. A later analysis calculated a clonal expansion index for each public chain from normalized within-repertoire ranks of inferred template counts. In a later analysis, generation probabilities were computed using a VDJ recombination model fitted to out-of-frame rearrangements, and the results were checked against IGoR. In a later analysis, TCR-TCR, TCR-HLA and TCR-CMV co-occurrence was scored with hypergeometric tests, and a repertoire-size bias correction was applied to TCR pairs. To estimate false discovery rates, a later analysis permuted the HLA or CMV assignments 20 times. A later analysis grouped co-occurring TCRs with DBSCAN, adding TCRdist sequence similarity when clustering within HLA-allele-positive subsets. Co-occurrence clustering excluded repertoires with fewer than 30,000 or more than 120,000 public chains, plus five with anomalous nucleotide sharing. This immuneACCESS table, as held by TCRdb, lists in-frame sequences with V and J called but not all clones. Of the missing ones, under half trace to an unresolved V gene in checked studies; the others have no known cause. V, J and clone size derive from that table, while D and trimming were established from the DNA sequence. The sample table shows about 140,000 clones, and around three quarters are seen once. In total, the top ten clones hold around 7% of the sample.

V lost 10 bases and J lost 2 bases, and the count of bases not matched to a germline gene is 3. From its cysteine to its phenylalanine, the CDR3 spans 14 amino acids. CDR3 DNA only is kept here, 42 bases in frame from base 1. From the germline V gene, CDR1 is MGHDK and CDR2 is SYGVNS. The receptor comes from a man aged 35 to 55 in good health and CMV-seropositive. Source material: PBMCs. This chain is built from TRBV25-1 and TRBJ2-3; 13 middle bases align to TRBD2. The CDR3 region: CATTSGRDTDTQYF. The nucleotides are TGTGCCACCACTAGCGGGAGGGACACAGATACGCAGTATTTT.